These 24 T cell receptor beta chains were sequenced from one sample in a study of blood T cells in healthy people across ages. For the second PCR, which ran for about 6 to 11 cycles, a sample-barcoded 5' primer and a J-beta primer mix were used. TCRdb processed the 5' RACE reads anew with MiXCR; each CDR3 protein has one entry. The table shows more than 800,000 distinct CDR3 sequences, with around 28% occurring only once. The sequencing input was blood. The receptor set was obtained from a woman aged 80 or older in good health.

This chain joins TRBV4-1 and TRBJ1-5, with D possibly matching TRBD1 (6 bases). Germline V gene sequence: CDR1 MGHRA, CDR2 YSYEKL. This CDR3 spans 15 amino acids. V was clipped by 3 bases and J by 0 bases, with 9 bases between them. The DNA of the CDR3 is TGCGCCAGCAGCCAGGACAGTTCTAGCAATCAGCCCCAGCATTTT. Translation gives CASSQDSSSNQPQHF.

The gene calls are TRBV5-4 and TRBJ2-6; TRBD1 is a possible D gene (7 bases). CDR3 size: 14 residues. Germline V gene lookup returns CDR1 SGHNT and CDR2 YYREEE (reference sequence). Trimming stripped 3 bases from V and 9 bases from J, with 13 bases between. CDR3 protein: CASSYSGGFNVLTF. DNA for the CDR3: TGTGCCAGCAGCTACTCAGGGGGGTTCAACGTCCTGACTTTC. The entire variable domain, with the rest obtained from reference TRBV5-4 and TRBJ2-6, is as follows: ETGVTQSPTHLIKTRGQQVTLRCSSQSGHNTVSWYQQALGQGPQFIFQYYREEENGRGNFPPRFSGLQFPNYSSELNVNALELDDSALYLCASSYSGGFNVLTFGAGSRLTVL.

The table lists this clonotype with many counts. The rearrangement links TRBV6-6 to TRBJ1-1, with D possibly being TRBD1 (5 bases). CDR1 is MNHNY and CDR2 is SVGAGI in the germline V gene (reference sequence). The V and J ends lost 5 bases and 4 bases respectively, with 17 bases between them. There are 15 residues in the CDR3. The CDR3 DNA is TGTGCCAGCAGTCAAACGACCCCAGGGACCACTGAAGCTTTCTTT. Protein sequence: CASSQTTPGTTEAFF.

The sample holds many counts of this clonotype. This rearrangement joins TRBV27 to TRBJ1-2; D is perhaps TRBD1 (6 bases). The CDR3 is made up of 16 amino acids. V was shortened by 8 bases and J by 4 bases, with 23 bases between the two germline ends. Per the germline V gene, CDR1 is MNHEY and CDR2 is SMNVEV (reference sequence). The chain's CDR3 is CASSIGVLRGIYGYTF. CDR3 DNA: TGTGCCAGCTCGATTGGGGTCCTTAGGGGGATCTATGGCTACACCTTC.

The CDR3 DNA is TGTGCCAGCAGCCCTCTTCTTAACAGCTACGAGCAGTACTTC. It is translated as CASSPLLNSYEQYF. V gene TRBV7-7 combines with J gene TRBJ2-5; D unclear. The J call is in doubt because the DNA end fits TRBJ2-7 better. CDR3 length: 14 amino acids. The germline V gene encodes CDR1 SSHAT and CDR2 FNYEAQ (reference sequence).

With respect to this clonotype: Just one base apart from a much larger clone, this may be a read error. The V call is TRBV12-3 or TRBV12-4, the J call TRBJ2-1; the D gene could be TRBD1 or TRBD2 (5 bases each). With the DNA end fitting TRBJ2-7 better, the J assignment may be wrong. The CDR3 totals 14 residues. CDR3 region: CASTSWGTYNEQYF. The CDR3, as DNA: TGTGCCAGCACCTCTTGGGGGACCTACAATGAGCAGTACTTC.

In its sample, this clonotype was seen many times. V usage is TRBV2 and J usage is TRBJ2-5; tentative D call: TRBD1 (5 bases). This CDR3 has 14 amino acids. Between the trimmed V and J ends, which lost 2 bases and 6 bases, there was a span of 13 bases. The germline CDR1 and CDR2 sequences are SNHLY and FYNNEI. The CDR3 DNA is TGTGCCAGCAGTGAACAAATGAAGGGGAAGACCCAGTACTTC. It codes for CASSEQMKGKTQYF.

On this clonotype: This could be a read error, since a much larger clone is one nucleotide away. This CDR3 is missing its conserved last phenylalanine or tryptophan, likely due to a read error. This rearrangement joins TRBV27 to TRBJ2-3; unclear D gene. The CDR3 spans 14 residues. Germline V gene data show CDR1 as MNHEY and CDR2 as SMNVEV (reference sequence). Trimming pared 6 bases from V and 1 base from J, leaving 11 bases between. The CDR3 DNA is TGTGCCAGCAGCCTAACTTCCCGCACAGATACGCAGTATGTT. Translated, it gives CASSLTSRTDTQYV.

This clonotype was observed a few times. Given a much more abundant clone one base away, this may be a read error. The chain links TRBV7-2 to TRBJ2-5, with TRBD1 as a possible D gene (6 bases). The CDR3 contains 12 residues. Between the trimmed V and J ends, which lost 5 bases and 11 bases, there was a span of 15 bases. CDR1 and CDR2 from the germline V gene are SGHTA and FQGNSA. The CDR3 region is CASSPQGVEQYF. DNA of the CDR3: TGTGCCAGCAGCCCACAGGGTGTTGAGCAGTACTTC.

The gene calls are TRBV6-5 and TRBJ1-1; D is possibly TRBD1 (6 bases). This CDR3 has 15 residues. The V gene's germline CDR1 is MNHEY and CDR2 SVGAGI. Deletions cut 5 bases from V and 0 bases from J, with 13 bases between. DNA for the CDR3: TGTGCCAGCAGTACCAAGACAGGCCTGAACACTGAAGCTTTCTTT. Translation gives CASSTKTGLNTEAFF.

The chain recombines TRBV6-1 with TRBJ1-3; no reliable D call. Trimming took 4 bases from V and 0 from J, leaving 16 bases between them. This CDR3 has 17 residues. The germline CDR1 and CDR2 sequences are MNHNS and SASEGT. CDR3: CASSGNPSFLSGNTIYF. The CDR3 DNA follows: TGTGCCAGCAGTGGAAACCCCAGCTTCCTCTCTGGAAACACCATATATTTT.

This clonotype showed up many times. This chain connects TRBV20-1 to TRBJ2-1; a weak D match, TRBD2 (6 bases). Trimming took off 2 bases at V and 3 bases at J, with 20 bases between the two ends. Looked up from germline, CDR1 is DFQATT and CDR2 is SNEGSKA (reference sequence). The CDR3 covers 17 residues. The CDR3 spells CSARSEGLALGYNEQFF. CDR3 bases: TGCAGTGCTAGATCAGAGGGACTCGCCTTGGGCTACAATGAGCAGTTCTTC.

CDR3 in amino acids: CASSLLNYYTDTQYF. In nucleotides, the CDR3 is TGTGCCAGCAGCTTATTGAATTATTACACAGATACGCAGTATTTT. This chain uses TRBV7-8 with TRBJ2-3; D is ambiguous. V was cut by 2 bases and J by 2 bases, with 11 bases left in between. This CDR3 spans 15 amino acids. Germline assignment: CDR1 SGHVS and CDR2 FQNEAQ.

This clonotype has only a few counts. Since a much larger clone is just one base distant, this may be a read error. The genes are TRBV20-1 and TRBJ2-5, with D perhaps assigned TRBD1 or TRBD2 (5 bases each). This CDR3 is built from 10 residues. Trimming cost V 3 bases and J 9 bases, with 8 bases left between them. Looked up from germline, CDR1 is DFQATT and CDR2 is SNEGSKA (reference sequence). The CDR3 reads CSASWDAQYF. CDR3 DNA: TGCAGTGCTAGTTGGGACGCCCAGTACTTC.

This clonotype was seen a few times. This rearrangement joins TRBV9 to TRBJ1-1; D uncertain. Trimming cost V 0 bases and J 6 bases, with 9 bases left between them. The CDR3 is 13 amino acids. Germline CDR1 SGDLS, CDR2 YYNGEE. The CDR3 DNA is TGTGCCAGCAGCGTAGGGATGGAGGCTGAAGCTTTCTTT. Its translation: CASSVGMEAEAFF. Complete variable domain (other parts from reference TRBV9 and TRBJ1-1): DSGVTQTPKHLITATGQRVTLRCSPRSGDLSVYWYQQSLDQGLQFLIQYYNGEERAKGNILERFSAQQFPDLHSELNLSSLELGDSALYFCASSVGMEAEAFFGQGTRLTVV.

This clonotype was detected a few times. V and J are TRBV7-2 and TRBJ1-6, with 8 bases that match TRBD1. Germline V gene sequence: CDR1 SGHTA, CDR2 FQGNSA. V shed 1 base and J 14 bases; nucleotides not matched to a gene: 7. This CDR3 has 14 amino acids. The CDR3 DNA reads as TGTGCCAGCAGCTTAGGACAGGGGCTAACTGCCCTCCACTTT. Amino acids: CASSLGQGLTALHF.

A note on this clonotype: This may stem from a read error, because a much larger clone lies one nucleotide away. The rearrangement uses TRBV10-3 and TRBJ1-4; 9 bases agree with TRBD1. Per germline, CDR1 ENHRY and CDR2 SYGVKD. This CDR3 is built from 14 residues. CDR3 sequence: CVTSPGTGFEKLFF. The CDR3 bases are TGTGTCACCTCCCCAGGGACAGGGTTTGAAAAACTGTTTTTT.

This clonotype has more than one count but fewer than ten. This chain joins TRBV5-4 and TRBJ2-1; 10 nucleotides agree with TRBD2. The V and J ends lost 2 bases and 4 bases, in that order; junction bases with no gene match: 3. Germline lookup yields CDR1 SGHNT and CDR2 YYREEE (reference sequence). The CDR3 length is 15 residues. This chain's CDR3 is CASSFRTSGYNEQFF. The CDR3 DNA reads as TGTGCCAGCAGCTTTCGGACTAGCGGATACAATGAGCAGTTCTTC.

This clonotype has at least ten counts. This chain joins TRBV12-3 or TRBV12-4 and TRBJ2-7, with TRBD1 matching over 10 bases. V trimming: 3 bases; J trimming: 2 bases; junction bases outside the gene matches: 7. The CDR3 loop spans 16 amino acids. CDR3 DNA: TGTGCCAGCAGTTTTTTGGGACAGGGGATCCCCTACGAGCAGTACTTC. Protein sequence: CASSFLGQGIPYEQYF.

A few counts support this clonotype. V and J are TRBV7-8 and TRBJ1-1; D is undetermined. Trimming pared 6 bases from V and 2 bases from J, leaving 7 bases between. This CDR3 has 12 residues. Looked up from germline, CDR1 is SGHVS and CDR2 is FQNEAQ. The CDR3 sequence is CASRYLNTEAFF. The CDR3, as DNA: TGTGCCAGCAGGTATCTTAACACTGAAGCTTTCTTT.

The chain couples TRBV20-1 to TRBJ2-7; 9 bases are a match to TRBD2. V shed 2 bases, J shed 6 bases, and the junction held 2 bases outside the gene matches. This CDR3 comprises 12 residues. Germline V gene sequence: CDR1 DFQATT, CDR2 SNEGSKA (reference sequence). CDR3 sequence: CSARSREGEQYF. CDR3 sequence (DNA): TGCAGTGCTAGATCGCGGGAGGGCGAGCAGTACTTC.

Of note for this clonotype: A much larger clone lies a single base off, so this may be a read error. The J gene is TRBJ2-3, the V gene TRBV6-5, with D possibly called TRBD1 or TRBD2 (5 bases each). Germline lookup yields CDR1 MNHEY and CDR2 SVGAGI. The CDR3 extends over 15 amino acids. CDR3 nucleotide sequence: TGTGCCAGCAGGAAGTCGGGACGTAACACAGCTACGCAGTATTTT. It specifies CASRKSGRNTATQYF.

This clonotype was recorded at least ten times. This chain joins TRBV20-1 and TRBJ2-7; 11 bases match TRBD1. Germline V lookup: CDR1 DFQATT, CDR2 SNEGSKA (reference sequence). Germline trimming cut 1 base from V and 4 bases from J; bases unmatched to any gene: 12. This CDR3 region has 17 residues. The CDR3 protein is CSARGRTGGFDVYEQYF. CDR3 coding DNA: TGCAGTGCTAGAGGGCGGACAGGGGGCTTTGACGTGTACGAGCAGTACTTC.

V gene TRBV5-4 combines with J gene TRBJ2-1; D is tentatively TRBD1 or TRBD2 (6 bases each). V gave up 6 bases and J gave up 6 bases, with 28 bases separating them. Germline V gene data show CDR1 as SGHNT and CDR2 as YYREEE (reference sequence). CDR3 length equals 18 residues. The CDR3 nucleotides are TGTGCCAGCAACCGCGGACCCCTAGGGCGAGGGGGGAGCAATGAGCAGTTCTTC. It is translated as CASNRGPLGRGGSNEQFF.